Below are 6 T cell receptor beta chains sequenced from a single sample in a study of spatial heterogeneity in lung cancer. Documented time point: blood at routine non-recurrence follow-up after resection. Unsorted whole RNA of tumor, nontumor lung or frozen PBMC was sequenced. From the 5' RACE reads, TCRdb called clonotypes with MiXCR, one entry per CDR3 protein. The sample holds around 110,000 distinct CDR3 sequences, 9% to 15% seen once. The source material was PBMCs, sampled at follow-up. These receptor sequences come from a male donor with early-stage non-small cell lung cancer.

This clonotype was seen only a few times. The chain is built from TRBV9 and TRBJ2-5; TRBD1 is a possible D gene (6 bases). V dropped 1 base and J dropped 5 bases, with 12 bases sitting between them. Germline values: CDR1 SGDLS, CDR2 YYNGEE. This CDR3 comprises 14 residues. In nucleotides, the CDR3 is TGTGCCAGCAGCGTACAGGGGTCCCCGGAGACCCAGTACTTC. Amino acid sequence: CASSVQGSPETQYF.

A few counts support this clonotype. V is TRBV5-5 and J is TRBJ1-1; D possibly corresponds to TRBD1 (5 bases). Deletions cut 5 bases from V and 2 bases from J, with 10 bases between. CDR3 length equals 13 residues. Germline values: CDR1 SGHKS, CDR2 YYEKEE (reference sequence). CDR3 coding DNA: TGTGCCAGCAGAACTACAGGAAACACTGAAGCTTTCTTT. Protein product: CASRTTGNTEAFF.

This clonotype turned up a few times. The chain employs TRBV5-1 and TRBJ2-3; 9 positions agree with TRBD1. V lost 4 bases and J lost 4; bases outside the gene matches: 10. Germline V CDR1 and CDR2: SGHRS, YFSETQ. The CDR3 runs 16 residues. The CDR3 spells CASSAGRTGVSDTQYF. For the CDR3, the DNA is TGCGCCAGCAGCGCCGGCCGGACAGGGGTTTCAGATACGCAGTATTTT.

This chain joins TRBV12-3 or TRBV12-4 and TRBJ2-5; 8 nucleotides align to TRBD2. V dropped 6 bases and J dropped 3; count of bases not matched to a gene: 12. The CDR3 length is 16 residues. The CDR3 nucleotides are TGTGCCAGCAGGCTCCCCGGGACTAGAAATAAAGAGACCCAGTACTTC. Residues: CASRLPGTRNKETQYF.

The chain carries TRBV3-1 and TRBJ2-3, with 8 bases lining up with TRBD2. The V segment lost 7 bases and the J segment 0 bases; nucleotides outside the gene matches: 3. The CDR3 is 14 residues long. CDR1 and CDR2 from the germline V gene are LGHDT and YNNKEL (reference sequence). CDR3 in DNA: TGTGCCAGCACTAAGCGGGGGAGCACAGATACGCAGTATTTT. This gives the protein CASTKRGSTDTQYF.

The rearrangement uses TRBV20-1 and TRBJ2-2; no definite D call. With 4 bases removed from V and 2 bases from J, the gap between germline ends came to 5 bases. The germline V gene has CDR1 DFQATT and CDR2 SNEGSKA (reference sequence). CDR3 size: 12 residues. In DNA form, the CDR3 reads TGCAGTGCTATCTCTAACACCGGGGAGCTGTTTTTT. It is translated as CSAISNTGELFF.